The 10 T cell receptor beta chains reported below all come from one sample, sequenced in a study of shared clonotypes between healthy human individuals. The protocol was immunoSEQ multiplex PCR, while the TCRdb copy is restricted to in-frame clones and leaves out a portion. The sample carries roughly 2.2 million clones, 93% recorded once. Sequences were obtained from naive CD4+ T cells from PBMCs. The subset: CD45RA+ positively selected. The receptors were sampled from a man between 18 and 29 years old in good health. Some clones in this sample may be carry-over from other donors' samples.

This clone was detected once. The CDR3 is CASSSRGTSDLREQYF. CDR3 coding DNA: TGTGCCAGCAGCTCTAGGGGGACTTCTGATCTACGAGAGCAGTACTTC. J is TRBJ2-7 and V is TRBV5-4, with D perhaps TRBD1 or TRBD2 (6 bases each). CDR1 SGHNT and CDR2 YYREEE come from the germline V gene (reference sequence). The length of the CDR3 is 16 residues. Trimming took 3 bases from V and 7 from J, leaving 23 bases between them.

The chain employs TRBV5-1 and TRBJ2-7, with 10 bases aligning to TRBD1. The CDR3 totals 20 residues. V lost 3 bases to trimming and J lost 0 bases; unmatched junction nucleotides: 18. Germline V gives CDR1 SGHRS, CDR2 YFSETQ. The CDR3 reads CASSSRPGQGQVISSYEQYF. In nucleotides, the CDR3 is TGCGCCAGCAGCTCCCGGCCGGGACAGGGGCAAGTTATCAGCTCCTACGAGCAGTACTTC.

This clone appeared a single time. This sample also contains other DNA sequences that code for the same CDR3. The chain's CDR3 is CASSYRVNTEAFF. In DNA, the CDR3 is TGTGCCAGCAGTTACAGGGTGAACACTGAAGCTTTCTTT. The chain couples TRBV6-5 to TRBJ1-1, with unresolved D. The germline V gene encodes CDR1 MNHEY and CDR2 SVGAGI. CDR3 length: 13 amino acids. V gave up 2 bases and J gave up 0 bases, with 4 bases separating them.

As concerns this clone: Other nucleotide sequences in the sample specify the same CDR3. The chain has TRBV5-1 and TRBJ1-3; D remains unclear. The germline V gene has CDR1 SGHRS and CDR2 YFSETQ. The V end was cut by 0 bases, the J end by 4 bases, with 5 bases between. The length of the CDR3 is 13 residues. CDR3 residues: CASSLETGNTIYF. The CDR3 DNA sequence: TGCGCCAGCAGCTTGGAAACGGGAAACACCATATATTTT. Full variable domain (missing parts from reference TRBV5-1 and TRBJ1-3): KAGVTQTPRYLIKTRGQQVTLSCSPISGHRSVSWYQQTPGQGLQFLFEYFSETQRNKGNFPGRFSGRQFSNSRSEMNVSTLELGDSALYLCASSLETGNTIYFGEGSWLTVV.

The J gene is TRBJ2-1, the V gene TRBV5-4; D is possibly TRBD2 (6 bases). The length of the CDR3 is 12 residues. From germline, CDR1 is SGHNT and CDR2 YYREEE (reference sequence). V dropped 10 bases and J dropped 15 bases, with 23 bases sitting between them. The chain's CDR3 is CAAGPGRGTAFF. CDR3 DNA: TGTGCCGCCGGCCCGGGTCGCGGGACGGCGTTCTTC.

The chain carries TRBV6-6 and TRBJ2-7; 8 bases map to TRBD1. The CDR3 contains 15 residues. CDR1 is MNHNY and CDR2 is SVGAGI in the germline V gene (reference sequence). Trimming removed 4 bases from V and 3 bases from J; junction bases left unmatched: 8. The CDR3, as DNA: TGTGCCAGCAGTTCGACTGGGACAGGTTTCTACGAGCAGTACTTC. Translation gives CASSSTGTGFYEQYF.

V usage is TRBV6-5 and J usage is TRBJ1-1, with D possibly matching TRBD1 (6 bases). Trimming took 4 bases from V and 2 from J, leaving 14 bases between them. The CDR3 runs to 15 residues. The germline gives CDR1 MNHEY, CDR2 SVGAGI. CDR3 region: CASSSGDTPNTEAFF. For the CDR3, the DNA is TGTGCCAGCAGTTCTGGGGACACCCCAAACACTGAAGCTTTCTTT.

The CDR3 sequence: CATSRPQYAGGTYNEQFF. The DNA for the CDR3 is TGTGCCACCAGCAGACCCCAGTATGCGGGAGGGACCTACAATGAGCAGTTCTTC. The chain employs TRBV15 and TRBJ2-1; TRBD2 aligns across 9 bases. Trimming cost V 2 bases and J 2 bases; bases outside gene matches: 10. This CDR3 is 18 amino acids long. Germline CDR1 and CDR2: LNHNV and YYDKDF (reference sequence).

This clone was found a few times. This rearrangement joins TRBV27 to TRBJ2-7, with TRBD1 matching 9 bases. The J segment lost 6 bases and the V segment lost 5 bases, leaving 11 bases of the junction unmatched. This CDR3 is built from 15 residues. CDR1 and CDR2 (germline): MNHEY, SMNVEV (reference sequence). The CDR3 coding sequence is TGTGCCAGCAGTCCCCTCGGGACAGGGATTTTCGAGCAGTACTTC. Encoded protein: CASSPLGTGIFEQYF.

The V gene is TRBV27, the J gene TRBJ1-3; maybe TRBD1 (5 bases). The germline V gene encodes CDR1 MNHEY and CDR2 SMNVEV (reference sequence). The CDR3 loop spans 16 amino acids. V was shortened by 5 bases and J by 0 bases, with 14 bases between the two germline ends. CDR3 sequence (DNA): TGTGCCAGCAGTAGAGCGGGACTCCTCTCTGGAAACACCATATATTTT. Translation gives CASSRAGLLSGNTIYF.